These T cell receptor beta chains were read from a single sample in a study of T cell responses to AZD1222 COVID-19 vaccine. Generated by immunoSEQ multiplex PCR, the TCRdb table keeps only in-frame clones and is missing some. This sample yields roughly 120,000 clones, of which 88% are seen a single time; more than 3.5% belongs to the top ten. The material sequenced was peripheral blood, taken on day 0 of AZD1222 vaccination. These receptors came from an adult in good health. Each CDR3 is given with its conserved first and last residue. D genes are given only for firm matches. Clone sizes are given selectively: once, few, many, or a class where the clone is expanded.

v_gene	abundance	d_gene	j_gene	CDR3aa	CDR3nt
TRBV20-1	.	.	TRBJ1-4	CSARGGGLFF	TGCAGTGCTAGAGGCGGGGGACTGTTTTTT
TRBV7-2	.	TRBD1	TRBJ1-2	CASSLGVTGAYGYTF	TGTGCCAGCAGCTTAGGGGTGACAGGGGCTTACGGCTACACCTTC
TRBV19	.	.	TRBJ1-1	CASRRGRETEAFF	TGTGCCAGCCGCCGAGGACGCGAGACTGAAGCTTTCTTT
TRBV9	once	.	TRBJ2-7	CASSVGGTYEQYF	TGTGCCAGCAGCGTCGGTGGAACCTACGAGCAGTACTTC
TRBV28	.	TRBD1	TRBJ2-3	CASSFRQGAYTDTQYF	TGTGCCAGCAGTTTCCGACAGGGAGCGTACACAGATACGCAGTATTTT
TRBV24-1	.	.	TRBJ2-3	CATREGRGTDTQYF	TGTGCCACCAGGGAGGGCCGGGGGACAGATACGCAGTATTTT
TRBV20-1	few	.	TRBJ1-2	CSASGYTF	TGCAGTGCTAGTGGCTACACCTTC
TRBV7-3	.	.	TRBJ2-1	CASRLDRNNEQFF	TGTGCCAGCAGACTTGACAGGAACAATGAGCAGTTCTTC
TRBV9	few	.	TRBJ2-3	CASSGIGGGSRRTDTQYF	TGTGCCAGCAGCGGAATCGGAGGGGGGTCTAGGAGGACAGATACGCAGTATTTT
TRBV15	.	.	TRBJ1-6	CATSRDTDSHPSWGALHF	TGTGCCACCAGCAGAGATACCGACAGCCACCCCTCTTGGGGGGCCCTCCACTTT
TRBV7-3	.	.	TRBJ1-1	CASSTNGLNTEAFF	TGTGCCAGCAGCACCAACGGACTGAACACTGAAGCTTTCTTT
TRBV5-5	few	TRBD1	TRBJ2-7	CASSLEQGGTYEQYF	TGTGCCAGCAGCTTGGAACAGGGGGGAACCTACGAGCAGTACTTC
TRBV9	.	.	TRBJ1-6	CASSVDLDRVGSPLHF	TGTGCCAGCAGCGTAGATCTCGACCGGGTGGGATCACCCCTCCACTTT
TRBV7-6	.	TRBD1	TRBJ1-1	CASSGGRGNTEAFF	TGTGCCAGCTCAGGGGGCAGGGGGAACACTGAAGCTTTCTTT
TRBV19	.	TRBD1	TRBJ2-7	CASSIYGAGGSYEQYF	TGTGCCAGTAGTATCTACGGAGCAGGGGGCTCCTACGAGCAGTACTTC
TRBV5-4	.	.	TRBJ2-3	CASSLEHSSLTTDTQYF	TGTGCCAGCAGCTTGGAGCACTCCTCCCTCACCACAGATACGCAGTATTTT
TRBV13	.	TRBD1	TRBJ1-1	CASSYRQGSEAFF	TGTGCCAGCAGCTATCGACAGGGCTCTGAAGCTTTCTTT
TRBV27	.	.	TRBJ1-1	CASSLEPFSPEAFF	TGTGCCAGCAGTTTAGAACCGTTTAGCCCTGAAGCTTTCTTT
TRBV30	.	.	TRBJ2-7	CAWSFSSREQYF	TGTGCCTGGAGTTTTTCATCTCGGGAGCAGTACTTC
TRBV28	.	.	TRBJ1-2	CASSFVGGTNYGYTF	TGTGCCAGCAGTTTTGTCGGCGGTACAAACTATGGCTACACCTTC
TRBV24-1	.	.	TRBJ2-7	CATSGPDNWEQYF	TGTGCCACCAGTGGCCCCGACAACTGGGAGCAGTACTTC
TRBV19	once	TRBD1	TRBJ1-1	CASSIGQGWEDTEAFF	TGTGCCAGTAGTATAGGACAGGGTTGGGAGGACACTGAAGCTTTCTTT
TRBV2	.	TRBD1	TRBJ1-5	CASSRGTGGGNQPQHF	TGTGCCAGCAGCCGCGGGACAGGGGGTGGCAATCAGCCCCAGCATTTT
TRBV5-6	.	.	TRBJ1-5	CASSLVGNQPQHF	TGTGCCAGCAGCTTAGTCGGCAATCAGCCCCAGCATTTT
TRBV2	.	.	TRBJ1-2	CASSVAPQLGYTF	TGTGCCAGCAGTGTCGCCCCTCAACTGGGCTACACCTTC
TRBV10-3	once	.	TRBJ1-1	CAISESGLLWDTEAFF	TGTGCCATCAGTGAGTCGGGGCTCCTGTGGGACACTGAAGCTTTCTTT
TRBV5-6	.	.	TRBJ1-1	CASSLLGGEAFF	TGTGCCAGCAGCTTGCTCGGGGGTGAAGCTTTCTTT
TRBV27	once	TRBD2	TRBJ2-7	CASSPGTSGRASEQYF	TGTGCCAGCAGTCCCGGGACTAGCGGGAGGGCGAGCGAGCAGTACTTC
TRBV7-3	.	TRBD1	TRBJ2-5	CASSPGTGEETQYF	TGTGCCAGCAGCCCCGGGACAGGGGAAGAGACCCAGTACTTC
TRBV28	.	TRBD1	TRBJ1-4	CASHDRALREKLFF	TGTGCCAGCCACGACAGGGCCCTTCGGGAAAAACTGTTTTTT
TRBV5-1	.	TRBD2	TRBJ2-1	CASSSSGGVQREQFF	TGCGCCAGCAGCTCTAGCGGGGGAGTACAACGGGAGCAGTTCTTC
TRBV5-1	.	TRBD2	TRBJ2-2	CASSTLAGVDTGELFF	TGCGCCAGCAGCACGCTAGCGGGAGTGGATACCGGGGAGCTGTTTTTT
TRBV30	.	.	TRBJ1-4	CAWSVDGRLGEKLFF	TGTGCCTGGAGTGTAGACGGGCGTCTGGGTGAAAAACTGTTTTTT
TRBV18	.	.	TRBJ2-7	CASSPPGGYPHYEQYF	TGTGCCAGCTCACCACCCGGCGGCTACCCTCACTACGAGCAGTACTTC
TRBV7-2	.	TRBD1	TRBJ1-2	CASSLSTGRYGYTF	TGTGCCAGCAGCTTATCGACAGGGCGCTATGGCTACACCTTC
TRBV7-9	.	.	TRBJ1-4	CASSRDGGNEKLFF	TGTGCCAGCAGCAGGGACGGAGGGAATGAAAAACTGTTTTTT
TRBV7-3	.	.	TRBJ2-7	CASSLTESYEQYF	TGTGCCAGCAGCTTAACTGAATCCTACGAGCAGTACTTC
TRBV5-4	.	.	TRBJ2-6	CASSSVGANVLTF	TGTGCCAGCAGCTCGGTAGGGGCCAACGTCCTGACTTTC
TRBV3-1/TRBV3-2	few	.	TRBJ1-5	CASSQDGGGSSNQPQHF	TGTGCCAGCAGCCAAGATGGGGGAGGTAGTAGCAATCAGCCCCAGCATTTT
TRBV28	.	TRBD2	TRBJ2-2	CASSSVGLAGGLGGELFF	TGTGCCAGCAGTTCGGTTGGACTAGCGGGAGGGCTTGGCGGGGAGCTGTTTTTT
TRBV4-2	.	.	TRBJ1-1	CASSRLGGRREAFF	TGTGCCAGCAGCCGCCTGGGAGGTCGGAGGGAAGCTTTCTTT
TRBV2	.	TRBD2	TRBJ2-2	CASSEAASGGNTGELFF	TGTGCCAGCAGTGAAGCGGCTAGCGGGGGGAACACCGGGGAGCTGTTTTTT